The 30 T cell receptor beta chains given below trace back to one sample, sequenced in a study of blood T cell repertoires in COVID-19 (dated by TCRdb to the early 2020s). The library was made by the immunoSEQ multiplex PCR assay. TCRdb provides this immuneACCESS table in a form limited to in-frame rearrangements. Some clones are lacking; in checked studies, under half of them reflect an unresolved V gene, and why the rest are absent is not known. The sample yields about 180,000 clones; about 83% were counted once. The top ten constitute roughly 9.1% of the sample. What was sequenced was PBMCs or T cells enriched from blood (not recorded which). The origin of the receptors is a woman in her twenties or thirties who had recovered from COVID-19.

CDR3 in amino acids: CASSVVAGGPEQFF. As DNA, the CDR3 is TGTGCCAGCAGTGTGGTAGCGGGAGGTCCTGAGCAGTTCTTC. V and J are TRBV2 and TRBJ2-1; 10 bases align to TRBD2. Trimming removed 4 bases from V and 9 bases from J; junction bases left unmatched: 6. Per the germline V gene, CDR1 is SNHLY and CDR2 is FYNNEI. The CDR3 is 14 amino acids.

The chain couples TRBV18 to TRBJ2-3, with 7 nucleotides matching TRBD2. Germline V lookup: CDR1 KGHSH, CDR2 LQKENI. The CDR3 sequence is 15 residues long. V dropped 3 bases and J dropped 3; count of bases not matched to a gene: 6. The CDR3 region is CASSPLAGATDTQYF. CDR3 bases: TGTGCCAGCTCACCTCTGGCGGGAGCTACAGATACGCAGTATTTT.

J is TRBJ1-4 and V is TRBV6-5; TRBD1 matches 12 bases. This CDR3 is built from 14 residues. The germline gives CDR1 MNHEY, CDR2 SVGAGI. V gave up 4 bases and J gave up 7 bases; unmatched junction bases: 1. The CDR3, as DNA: TGTGCCAGCAGTTCGGGACAGGGGGCTGAAAAACTGTTTTTT. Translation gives CASSSGQGAEKLFF.

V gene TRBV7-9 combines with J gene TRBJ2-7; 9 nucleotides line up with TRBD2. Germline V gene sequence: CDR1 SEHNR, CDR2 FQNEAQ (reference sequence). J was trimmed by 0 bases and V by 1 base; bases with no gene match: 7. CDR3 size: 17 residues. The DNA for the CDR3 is TGTGCCAGCAGCTTAGGGGGCCGACTAGCGGCCTCCTACGAGCAGTACTTC. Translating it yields CASSLGGRLAASYEQYF.

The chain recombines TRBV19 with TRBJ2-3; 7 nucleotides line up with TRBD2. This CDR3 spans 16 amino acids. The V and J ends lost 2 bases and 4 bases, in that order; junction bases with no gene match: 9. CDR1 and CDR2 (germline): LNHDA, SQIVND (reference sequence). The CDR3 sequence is CASSILPSGSADTQYF. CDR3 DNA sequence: TGTGCCAGTAGTATACTGCCTAGCGGTAGCGCAGATACGCAGTATTTT. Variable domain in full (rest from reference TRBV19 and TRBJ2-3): DGGITQSPKYLFRKEGQNVTLSCEQNLNHDAMYWYRQDPGQGLRLIYYSQIVNDFQKGDIAEGYSVSREKKESFPLTVTSAQKNPTAFYLCASSILPSGSADTQYFGPGTRLTVL.

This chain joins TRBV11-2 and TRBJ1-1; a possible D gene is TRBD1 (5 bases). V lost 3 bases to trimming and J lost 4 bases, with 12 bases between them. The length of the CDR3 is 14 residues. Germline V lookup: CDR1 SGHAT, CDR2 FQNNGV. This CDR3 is CASSFRGGSTEAFF. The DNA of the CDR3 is TGTGCCAGCAGCTTCCGGGGGGGAAGCACTGAAGCTTTCTTT.

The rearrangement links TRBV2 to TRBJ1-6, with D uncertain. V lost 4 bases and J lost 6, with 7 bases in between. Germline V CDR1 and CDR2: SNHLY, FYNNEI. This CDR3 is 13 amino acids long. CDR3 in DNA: TGTGCCAGCAGTGGACACCCTAATTCACCCCTCCACTTT. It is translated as CASSGHPNSPLHF.

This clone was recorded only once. CDR3 sequence reads: CANRRQGGETQYF. CDR3 sequence (DNA): TGTGCCAACAGACGACAGGGAGGAGAGACCCAGTACTTC. The gene calls are TRBV2 and TRBJ2-5, with TRBD1 as a possible D gene (7 bases). CDR3 length: 13 residues. V was clipped by 10 bases and J by 4 bases, with 16 bases between them. CDR1 is SNHLY, CDR2 FYNNEI, per germline.

CDR3 nucleotides: TGTGCCAGTAGTGCGAGGATAGTAGCGCACCTTGGGGACGGGGAGCTGTTTTTT. It codes for CASSARIVAHLGDGELFF. The chain links TRBV19 to TRBJ2-2; weak D call: TRBD2 (5 bases). V was shortened by 5 bases and J by 7 bases, with 26 bases between the two germline ends. Germline V gene sequence: CDR1 LNHDA, CDR2 SQIVND (reference sequence). This CDR3 is built from 18 residues.

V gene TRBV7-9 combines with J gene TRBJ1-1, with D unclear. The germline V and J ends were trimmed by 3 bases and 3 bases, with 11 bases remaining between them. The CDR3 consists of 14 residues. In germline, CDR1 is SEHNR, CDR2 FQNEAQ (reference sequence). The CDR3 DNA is TGTGCCAGCAGCTTTGGAGGGAGGGACACTGAAGCTTTCTTT. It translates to CASSFGGRDTEAFF.

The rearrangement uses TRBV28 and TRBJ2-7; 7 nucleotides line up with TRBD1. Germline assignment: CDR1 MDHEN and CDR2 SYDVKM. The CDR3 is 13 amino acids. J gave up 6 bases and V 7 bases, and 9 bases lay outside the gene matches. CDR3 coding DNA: TGTGCCAGCAACTACAGGGGTGTGGGCGAGCAGTACTTC. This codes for CASNYRGVGEQYF.

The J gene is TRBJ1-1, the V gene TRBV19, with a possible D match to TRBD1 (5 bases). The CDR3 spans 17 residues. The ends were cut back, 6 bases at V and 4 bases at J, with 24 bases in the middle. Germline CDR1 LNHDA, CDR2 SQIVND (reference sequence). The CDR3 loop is CASSTSTPQGMITEAFF. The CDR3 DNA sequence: TGTGCCAGTAGCACCTCGACCCCCCAGGGTATGATCACTGAAGCTTTCTTT.

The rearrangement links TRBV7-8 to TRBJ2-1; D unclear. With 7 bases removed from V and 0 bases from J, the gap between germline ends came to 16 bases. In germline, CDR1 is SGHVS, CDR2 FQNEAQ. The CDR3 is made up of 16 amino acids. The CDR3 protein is CASTLATESSYNEQFF. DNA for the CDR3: TGTGCCAGCACCCTTGCGACGGAGAGCTCCTACAATGAGCAGTTCTTC.

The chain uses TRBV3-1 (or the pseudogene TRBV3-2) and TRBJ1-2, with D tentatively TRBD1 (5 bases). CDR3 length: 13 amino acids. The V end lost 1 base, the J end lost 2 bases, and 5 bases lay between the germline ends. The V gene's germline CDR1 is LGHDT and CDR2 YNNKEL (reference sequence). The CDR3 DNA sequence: TGTGCCAGCAGCCAAGCAGGGAACTATGGCTACACCTTC. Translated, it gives CASSQAGNYGYTF.

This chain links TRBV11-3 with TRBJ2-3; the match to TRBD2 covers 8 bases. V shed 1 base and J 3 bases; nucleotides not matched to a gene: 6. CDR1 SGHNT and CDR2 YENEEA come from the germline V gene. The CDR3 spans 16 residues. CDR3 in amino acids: CASSLGAPGGTDTQYF. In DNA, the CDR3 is TGTGCCAGCAGCTTAGGGGCCCCGGGGGGGACAGATACGCAGTATTTT. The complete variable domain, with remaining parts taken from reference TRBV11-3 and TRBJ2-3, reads EAGVVQSPRYKIIEKKQPVAFWCNPISGHNTLYWYLQNLGQGPELLIRYENEEAVDDSQLPKDRFSAERLKGVDSTLKIQPAELGDSAVYLCASSLGAPGGTDTQYFGPGTRLTVL.

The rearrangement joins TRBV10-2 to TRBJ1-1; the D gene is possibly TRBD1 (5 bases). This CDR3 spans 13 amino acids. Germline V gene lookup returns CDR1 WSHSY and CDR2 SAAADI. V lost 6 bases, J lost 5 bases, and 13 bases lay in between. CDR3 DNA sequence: TGCGCCAGCAGCCTAACAGGAGGGACTGAAGCTTTCTTT. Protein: CASSLTGGTEAFF.

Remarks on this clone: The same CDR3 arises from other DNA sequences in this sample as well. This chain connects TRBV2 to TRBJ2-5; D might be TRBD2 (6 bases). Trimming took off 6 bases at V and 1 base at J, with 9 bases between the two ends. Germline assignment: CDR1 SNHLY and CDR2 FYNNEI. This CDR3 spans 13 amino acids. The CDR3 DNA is TGTGCCAGCAGGAGGGACTCCCAAGAGACCCAGTACTTC. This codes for CASRRDSQETQYF. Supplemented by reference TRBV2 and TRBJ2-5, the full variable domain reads EPEVTQTPSHQVTQMGQEVILRCVPISNHLYFYWYRQILGQKVEFLVSFYNNEISEKSEIFDDQFSVERPDGSNFTLKIRSTKLEDSAMYFCASRRDSQETQYFGPGTRLLVL.

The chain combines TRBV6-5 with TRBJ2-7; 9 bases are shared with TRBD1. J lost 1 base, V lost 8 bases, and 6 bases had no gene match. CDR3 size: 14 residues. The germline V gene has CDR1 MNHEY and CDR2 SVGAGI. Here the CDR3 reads CASGGQGGSYEQYF. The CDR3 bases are TGTGCCAGCGGGGGACAGGGAGGGTCCTACGAGCAGTACTTC.

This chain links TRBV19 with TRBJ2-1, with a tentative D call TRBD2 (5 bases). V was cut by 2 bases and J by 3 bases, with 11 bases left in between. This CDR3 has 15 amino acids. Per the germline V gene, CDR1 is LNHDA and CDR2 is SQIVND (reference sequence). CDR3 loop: CASSIRGEVYNEQFF. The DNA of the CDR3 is TGTGCCAGTAGTATACGGGGAGAGGTCTACAATGAGCAGTTCTTC. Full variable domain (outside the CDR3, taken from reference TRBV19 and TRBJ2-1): DGGITQSPKYLFRKEGQNVTLSCEQNLNHDAMYWYRQDPGQGLRLIYYSQIVNDFQKGDIAEGYSVSREKKESFPLTVTSAQKNPTAFYLCASSIRGEVYNEQFFGPGTRLTVL.

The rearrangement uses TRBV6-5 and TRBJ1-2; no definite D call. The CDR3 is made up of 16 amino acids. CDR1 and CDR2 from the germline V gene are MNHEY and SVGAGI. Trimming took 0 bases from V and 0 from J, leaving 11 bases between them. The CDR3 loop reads CASSYSPLLSNYGYTF. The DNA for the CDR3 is TGTGCCAGCAGTTACTCCCCCCTCTTATCTAACTATGGCTACACCTTC.

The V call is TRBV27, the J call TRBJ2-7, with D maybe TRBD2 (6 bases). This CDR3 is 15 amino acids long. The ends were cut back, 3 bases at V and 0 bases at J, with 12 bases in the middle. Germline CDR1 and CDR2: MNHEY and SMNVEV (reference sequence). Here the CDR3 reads CASSLGGRSSYEQYF. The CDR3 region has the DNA TGTGCCAGCAGTTTGGGTGGGAGGAGCTCCTACGAGCAGTACTTC.

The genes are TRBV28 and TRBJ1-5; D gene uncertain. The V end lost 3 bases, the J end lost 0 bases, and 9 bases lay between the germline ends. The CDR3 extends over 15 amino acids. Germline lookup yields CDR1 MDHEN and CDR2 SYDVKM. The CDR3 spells CASSLPSSSNQPQHF. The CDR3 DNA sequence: TGTGCCAGCAGTTTGCCGTCCAGTAGCAATCAGCCCCAGCATTTT.

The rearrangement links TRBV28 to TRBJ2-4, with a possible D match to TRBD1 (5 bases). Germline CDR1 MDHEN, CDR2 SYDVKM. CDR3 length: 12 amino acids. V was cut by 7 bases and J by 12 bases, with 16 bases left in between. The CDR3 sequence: CASTSDRTTQYF. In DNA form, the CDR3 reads TGTGCCAGCACCTCCGACAGAACGACTCAGTACTTC.

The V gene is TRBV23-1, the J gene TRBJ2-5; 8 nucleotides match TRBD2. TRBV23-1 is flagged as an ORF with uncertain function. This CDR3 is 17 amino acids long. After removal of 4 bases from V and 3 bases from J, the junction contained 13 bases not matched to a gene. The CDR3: CASSRGTSAACKETQYF. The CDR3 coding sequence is TGCGCCAGCAGTCGGGGGACTAGTGCTGCATGTAAAGAGACCCAGTACTTC.

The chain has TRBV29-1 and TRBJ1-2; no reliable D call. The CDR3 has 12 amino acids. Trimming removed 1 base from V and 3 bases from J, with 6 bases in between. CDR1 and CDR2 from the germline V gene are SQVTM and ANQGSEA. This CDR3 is CSVEGGDYGYTF. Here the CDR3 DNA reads TGCAGCGTTGAAGGGGGAGACTATGGCTACACCTTC.

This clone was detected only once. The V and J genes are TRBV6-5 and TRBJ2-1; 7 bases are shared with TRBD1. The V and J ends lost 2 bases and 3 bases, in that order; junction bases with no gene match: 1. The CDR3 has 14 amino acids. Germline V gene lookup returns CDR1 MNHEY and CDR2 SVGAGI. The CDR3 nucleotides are TGTGCCAGCAGTTACGGGACAGACTACAATGAGCAGTTCTTC. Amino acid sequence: CASSYGTDYNEQFF.

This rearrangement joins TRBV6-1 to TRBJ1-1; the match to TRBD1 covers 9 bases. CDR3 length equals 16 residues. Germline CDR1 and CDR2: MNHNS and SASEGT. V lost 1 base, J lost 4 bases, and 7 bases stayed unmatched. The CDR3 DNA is TGTGCCAGCAGTGAAGTGGGACAGGGACGAGGCACTGAAGCTTTCTTT. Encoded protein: CASSEVGQGRGTEAFF.

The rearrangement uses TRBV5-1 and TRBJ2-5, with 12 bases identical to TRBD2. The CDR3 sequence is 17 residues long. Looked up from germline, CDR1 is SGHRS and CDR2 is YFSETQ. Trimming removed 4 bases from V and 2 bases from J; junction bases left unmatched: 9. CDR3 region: CASSRTGTSGSQETQYF. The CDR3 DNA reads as TGCGCCAGCAGCAGAACCGGGACTAGCGGGTCGCAAGAGACCCAGTACTTC.

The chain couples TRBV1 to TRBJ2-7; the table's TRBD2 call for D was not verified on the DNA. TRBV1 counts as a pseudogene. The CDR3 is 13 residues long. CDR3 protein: CTSSLSGVYEQYF. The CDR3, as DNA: TGCACCAGCAGCCTTTCGGGGGTCTACGAGCAGTACTTC.

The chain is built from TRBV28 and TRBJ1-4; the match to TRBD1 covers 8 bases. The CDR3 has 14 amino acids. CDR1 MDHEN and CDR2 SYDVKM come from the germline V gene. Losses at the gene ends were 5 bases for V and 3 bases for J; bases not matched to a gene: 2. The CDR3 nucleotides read TGTGCCAGCAGTCCACAGGGGGCTAATGAAAAACTGTTTTTT. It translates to CASSPQGANEKLFF.